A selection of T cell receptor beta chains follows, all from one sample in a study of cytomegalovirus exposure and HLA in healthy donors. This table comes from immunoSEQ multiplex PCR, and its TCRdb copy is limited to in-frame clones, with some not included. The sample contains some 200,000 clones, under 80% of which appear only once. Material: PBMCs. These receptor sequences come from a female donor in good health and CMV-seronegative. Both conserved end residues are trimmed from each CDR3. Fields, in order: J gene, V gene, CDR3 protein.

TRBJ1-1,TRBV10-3,AISESGGRETEAF
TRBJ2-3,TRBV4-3,ASSQAGGGRGSDTQY
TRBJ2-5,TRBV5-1,ASSPPNQETQY
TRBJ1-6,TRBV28,ASRPTIDRGRGTNSPLH
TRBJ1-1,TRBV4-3,ASSQVQGFGDTEAF
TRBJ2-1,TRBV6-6,ASRGLPESSYNEQF
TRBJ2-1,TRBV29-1,SVEGGHLPSYNEQF
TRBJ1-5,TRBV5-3,ARIPDRSNQPQH
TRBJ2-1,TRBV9,ASSVASTSPYNEQF
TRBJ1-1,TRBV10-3,AISWDSNTEAF
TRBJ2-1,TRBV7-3,ASRIEGAAYNEQF
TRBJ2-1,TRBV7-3,ASSFSGGGYNEQF